Below, 28 T cell receptor beta chains from the same sample are listed, as sequenced in a study of T cell changes during pregnancy in multiple sclerosis. Sequencing used immunoSEQ multiplex PCR; TCRdb keeps in-frame clones, though not all of them. The sample has 100,000 or so clones, under 95% seen once. Sequencing used peripheral blood, obtained after pregnancy. Source of these receptors: a female donor with multiple sclerosis, enrolled in a pregnancy study.

The chain couples TRBV5-4 to TRBJ2-6; the match to TRBD1 covers 8 bases. The germline V gene has CDR1 SGHNT and CDR2 YYREEE (reference sequence). Trimming cost V 4 bases and J 6 bases; bases outside gene matches: 9. The CDR3 loop spans 16 amino acids. CDR3 sequence reads: CASSQRTGPKANVLTF. CDR3 nucleotide sequence: TGTGCCAGCAGCCAGAGGACAGGGCCTAAGGCCAACGTCCTGACTTTC.

This chain uses TRBV4-1 with TRBJ2-1; TRBD2 matches at 12 bases. The germline V gene encodes CDR1 MGHRA and CDR2 YSYEKL. The CDR3 consists of 14 residues. Germline trimming cut 3 bases from V and 8 bases from J; bases unmatched to any gene: 2. The CDR3 sequence is CASSHWTSGDEQFF. In nucleotides, the CDR3 is TGCGCCAGCAGCCATTGGACTAGCGGGGATGAGCAGTTCTTC.

This clone was observed a single time. V gene TRBV7-9 combines with J gene TRBJ2-1; the match to TRBD2 covers 8 bases. CDR1 is SEHNR and CDR2 is FQNEAQ in the germline V gene (reference sequence). Losses at the gene ends were 4 bases for V and 3 bases for J; bases not matched to a gene: 17. The CDR3 length is 19 residues. CDR3 DNA: TGTGCCAGCAGCTCGACCTCCCTTAGACTAGCGAGACACTACAATGAGCAGTTCTTC. Its protein is CASSSTSLRLARHYNEQFF.

This sequence joins TRBV5-1 and TRBJ2-2; TRBD2 matches at 13 bases. Germline lookup yields CDR1 SGHRS and CDR2 YFSETQ. This CDR3 spans 18 amino acids. V dropped 4 bases and J dropped 4; count of bases not matched to a gene: 10. The CDR3 here is CASSRPTSGRPSTGELFF. The CDR3 nucleotides are TGCGCCAGCAGCCGTCCGACTAGCGGGAGGCCATCCACCGGGGAGCTGTTTTTT.

Comment on this clone: At the DNA level, this CDR3 is encoded by other sequences in the same sample as well. The V call is TRBV6-5, the J call TRBJ1-1, with D possibly being TRBD1 (6 bases). The CDR3 totals 14 residues. V was shortened by 0 bases and J by 5 bases, with 10 bases between the two germline ends. Germline values: CDR1 MNHEY, CDR2 SVGAGI. The CDR3 region is CASSYSRGGTEAFF. In DNA, the CDR3 is TGTGCCAGCAGTTACTCCAGGGGAGGGACTGAAGCTTTCTTT.

The chain combines TRBV19 with TRBJ2-7; TRBD1 is a possible D gene (6 bases). The germline gives CDR1 LNHDA, CDR2 SQIVND (reference sequence). V lost 5 bases and J lost 0, with 11 bases in between. The CDR3 runs to 14 residues. DNA of the CDR3: TGTGCCAGTAGTCCAGGGACAAACTCCTACGAGCAGTACTTC. Its protein product is CASSPGTNSYEQYF. Full variable domain (missing parts from reference TRBV19 and TRBJ2-7): DGGITQSPKYLFRKEGQNVTLSCEQNLNHDAMYWYRQDPGQGLRLIYYSQIVNDFQKGDIAEGYSVSREKKESFPLTVTSAQKNPTAFYLCASSPGTNSYEQYFGPGTRLTVT.

CDR3 loop: CASSYITGGPGYEQFF. CDR3 nucleotides: TGTGCCAGCAGCTACATAACGGGAGGGCCAGGGTATGAGCAGTTCTTC. The chain couples TRBV5-4 to TRBJ2-1, with 8 bases fitting TRBD2. This CDR3 is built from 16 residues. CDR1 is SGHNT, CDR2 YYREEE, per germline (reference sequence). V shed 3 bases, J shed 8 bases, and the junction held 13 bases outside the gene matches.

The chain joins TRBV27 to TRBJ2-2; 8 nucleotides align to TRBD1. Germline CDR1 MNHEY, CDR2 SMNVEV (reference sequence). The CDR3 totals 14 residues. The V and J ends lost 8 bases and 6 bases, in that order; junction bases with no gene match: 8. CDR3 loop: CASRTGSWAGELFF. For the CDR3, the DNA is TGTGCCAGCCGGACAGGGTCCTGGGCCGGGGAGCTGTTTTTT.

In DNA form, the CDR3 reads TGTGCCAGTAGTTCCACTAGGAGGAGGAACACTGAAGCTTTCTTT. Its protein product is CASSSTRRRNTEAFF. V and J are TRBV19 and TRBJ1-1; D remains ambiguous. CDR1 and CDR2 from the germline V gene are LNHDA and SQIVND (reference sequence). The CDR3 is 15 amino acids. The V end lost 5 bases, the J end lost 1 base, and 14 bases lay between the germline ends.

The gene calls are TRBV27 and TRBJ1-4, with 7 bases matching TRBD1. Trimming took 4 bases from V and 0 from J; bases not matched to a gene: 2. The length of the CDR3 is 15 residues. CDR1 is MNHEY and CDR2 is SMNVEV in the germline V gene (reference sequence). The CDR3 bases are TGTGCCAGCAGTTCAACAGGGGCAACTAATGAAAAACTGTTTTTT. Protein product: CASSSTGATNEKLFF.

J is TRBJ2-2 and V is TRBV7-6, with 8 bases lining up with TRBD1. Unmatched junction bases numbered 19, after V lost 2 bases and J lost 8 bases. This CDR3 has 19 amino acids. CDR1 SGHVS and CDR2 FNYEAQ come from the germline V gene. CDR3 amino acids: CASSLFILPLQGAEGELFF. CDR3 DNA sequence: TGTGCCAGCAGCTTATTCATCTTACCCCTCCAGGGGGCAGAAGGGGAGCTGTTTTTT.

J is TRBJ2-3 and V is TRBV19, with TRBD2 identical over 11 bases. The V gene's germline CDR1 is LNHDA and CDR2 SQIVND (reference sequence). V dropped 3 bases and J dropped 1; count of bases not matched to a gene: 6. The CDR3 length is 17 residues. CDR3 bases: TGTGCCAGTAGTATGTTACCGGGACTAGCGGGCACAGATACGCAGTATTTT. Protein product: CASSMLPGLAGTDTQYF.

The chain joins TRBV2 to TRBJ2-7; 8 bases line up with TRBD2. The V gene end was trimmed by 4 bases and the J gene end by 6 bases; junction bases not matched to a gene: 8. The CDR3 spans 14 residues. Germline values: CDR1 SNHLY, CDR2 FYNNEI. CDR3 DNA: TGTGCCAGCAGTGGTGTGGGACTAGGCCGCGAGCAGTACTTC. Translating gives CASSGVGLGREQYF.

The chain joins TRBV20-1 to TRBJ2-1; the D gene is possibly TRBD2 (5 bases). V was shortened by 3 bases and J by 7 bases, with 7 bases between the two germline ends. The CDR3 totals 11 residues. From germline, CDR1 is DFQATT and CDR2 SNEGSKA (reference sequence). The CDR3 nucleotides read TGCAGTGCTAGTGGAGGTAATGAGCAGTTCTTC. Its protein is CSASGGNEQFF.

This clone was detected only once. This chain links TRBV10-1 with TRBJ2-4; possibly TRBD1 for D (6 bases). CDR3 length: 15 amino acids. Trimming stripped 6 bases from V and 0 bases from J, with 12 bases between. In germline, CDR1 is WNHNN, CDR2 SYGVQD (reference sequence). The CDR3 DNA reads as TGCGCCAGCAGCGGGACATTAAAAGCCAAAAACATTCAGTACTTC. It is translated as CASSGTLKAKNIQYF.

The chain couples TRBV5-4 to TRBJ2-2; 11 bases are shared with TRBD2. V was pared by 2 bases and J by 2 bases, with 2 bases of the junction left unmatched. Per germline, CDR1 SGHNT and CDR2 YYREEE (reference sequence). The CDR3 has 16 residues. The CDR3, as DNA: TGTGCCAGCAGCTTCACTAGCGGGAGCAACACCGGGGAGCTGTTTTTT. Translating gives CASSFTSGSNTGELFF. Using reference TRBV5-4 and TRBJ2-2 for the parts outside the CDR3, the full variable domain is ETGVTQSPTHLIKTRGQQVTLRCSSQSGHNTVSWYQQALGQGPQFIFQYYREEENGRGNFPPRFSGLQFPNYSSELNVNALELDDSALYLCASSFTSGSNTGELFFGEGSRLTVL.

This rearrangement joins TRBV4-1 to TRBJ2-7; D is undetermined. Trimming removed 1 base from V and 0 bases from J, with 10 bases in between. Germline CDR1 and CDR2: MGHRA and YSYEKL. The CDR3 runs 15 residues. CDR3 amino acids: CASSQGPAHSYEQYF. CDR3 bases: TGCGCCAGCAGCCAAGGTCCAGCGCACTCCTACGAGCAGTACTTC.

V gene TRBV27 combines with J gene TRBJ2-7; 10 bases map to TRBD2. CDR3 length: 16 amino acids. The V gene end was trimmed by 4 bases and the J gene end by 4 bases; junction bases not matched to a gene: 10. The germline gives CDR1 MNHEY, CDR2 SMNVEV (reference sequence). For the CDR3, the DNA is TGTGCCAGCAGTTCTCCTTTACTAGCGGGGAGATACGAGCAGTACTTC. This translates into CASSSPLLAGRYEQYF.

The rearrangement links TRBV9 to TRBJ2-1; 9 bases align to TRBD1. From germline, CDR1 is SGDLS and CDR2 YYNGEE. The CDR3 is 14 amino acids. V lost 0 bases to trimming and J lost 9 bases; unmatched junction nucleotides: 4. The CDR3 reads CASSVGGQGSEQFF. CDR3 bases: TGTGCCAGCAGCGTAGGGGGACAGGGTTCTGAGCAGTTCTTC.

This chain connects TRBV7-2 to TRBJ2-1; a weak D match, TRBD1 (6 bases). V was cut by 5 bases and J by 9 bases, with 14 bases left in between. The CDR3 sequence is 13 residues long. Germline V lookup: CDR1 SGHTA, CDR2 FQGNSA. CDR3 amino acids: CASSQTTGREQFF. The CDR3 DNA sequence: TGTGCCAGCAGCCAGACTACAGGGCGTGAGCAGTTCTTC.

J is TRBJ2-1 and V is TRBV18; possibly TRBD2 for D (5 bases). The germline gives CDR1 KGHSH, CDR2 LQKENI. The CDR3 totals 15 residues. The ends were cut back, 6 bases at V and 4 bases at J, with 16 bases in the middle. CDR3 sequence reads: CASSTGTGSYNEQFF. The CDR3 nucleotides are TGTGCCAGCTCCACGGGCACGGGGTCATACAATGAGCAGTTCTTC.

V usage is TRBV7-9 and J usage is TRBJ1-4, with D perhaps matching TRBD1 (6 bases). CDR1 is SEHNR, CDR2 FQNEAQ, per germline (reference sequence). There are 14 residues in the CDR3. Deletions cut 5 bases from V and 2 bases from J, with 9 bases between. The CDR3 bases are TGTGCCAGCAGCCCCACAGGGACTAATGAAAAACTGTTTTTT. Translated, it gives CASSPTGTNEKLFF.

This chain uses TRBV11-2 with TRBJ2-3; D unclear. The CDR3 extends over 14 amino acids. Germline assignment: CDR1 SGHAT and CDR2 FQNNGV. V lost 1 base, J lost 4 bases, and 9 bases lay in between. The CDR3 nucleotides are TGTGCCAGCAGCTTAGGGTCCCGCGCAGATACGCAGTATTTT. It encodes CASSLGSRADTQYF.

The V gene is TRBV9, the J gene TRBJ2-5; possible D gene TRBD2, 5 bases. The CDR3 spans 10 residues. Trimming removed 7 bases at V and 9 bases at J, with 10 bases between. Germline V gives CDR1 SGDLS, CDR2 YYNGEE. As DNA, the CDR3 is TGTGCCAGCGGGGAGACGGCCCAGTACTTC. This encodes CASGETAQYF.

The gene calls are TRBV7-9 and TRBJ1-2, with TRBD1 matching 7 bases. V lost 4 bases, J lost 8 bases, and 10 bases stayed unmatched. This CDR3 is built from 14 residues. The V gene's germline CDR1 is SEHNR and CDR2 FQNEAQ (reference sequence). In DNA form, the CDR3 reads TGTGCCAGCAGCTCGCCTAAGGGGGCGAGAGGCTACACCTTC. The encoded protein is CASSSPKGARGYTF.

This clone was recorded only once. The chain combines TRBV27 with TRBJ2-3; 7 nucleotides agree with TRBD1. Germline values: CDR1 MNHEY, CDR2 SMNVEV (reference sequence). This CDR3 contains 22 residues. V was pared by 3 bases and J by 0 bases, with 24 bases of the junction left unmatched. The CDR3 DNA is TGTGCCAGCAGTTTGGCACAGGGGCAGACCTCATTCTTGAGACCTAGCACAGATACGCAGTATTTT. It codes for CASSLAQGQTSFLRPSTDTQYF.

The chain uses TRBV25-1 and TRBJ2-1; TRBD2 agrees at 11 bases. CDR3 size: 14 residues. Germline V CDR1 and CDR2: MGHDK, SYGVNS. J was trimmed by 7 bases and V by 9 bases; bases with no gene match: 8. CDR3 loop: CASSTSGSGNEQFF. In DNA, the CDR3 is TGTGCCAGTTCTACTAGCGGGAGTGGGAATGAGCAGTTCTTC.

V is TRBV4-1 and J is TRBJ1-2; TRBD1 matches at 7 bases. J gave up 6 bases and V 0 bases, and 4 bases lay outside the gene matches. The CDR3 sequence is 14 residues long. Germline values: CDR1 MGHRA, CDR2 YSYEKL. The CDR3: CASSQDTRGNGYTF. As DNA, the CDR3 is TGCGCCAGCAGCCAAGATACCAGGGGGAATGGCTACACCTTC.